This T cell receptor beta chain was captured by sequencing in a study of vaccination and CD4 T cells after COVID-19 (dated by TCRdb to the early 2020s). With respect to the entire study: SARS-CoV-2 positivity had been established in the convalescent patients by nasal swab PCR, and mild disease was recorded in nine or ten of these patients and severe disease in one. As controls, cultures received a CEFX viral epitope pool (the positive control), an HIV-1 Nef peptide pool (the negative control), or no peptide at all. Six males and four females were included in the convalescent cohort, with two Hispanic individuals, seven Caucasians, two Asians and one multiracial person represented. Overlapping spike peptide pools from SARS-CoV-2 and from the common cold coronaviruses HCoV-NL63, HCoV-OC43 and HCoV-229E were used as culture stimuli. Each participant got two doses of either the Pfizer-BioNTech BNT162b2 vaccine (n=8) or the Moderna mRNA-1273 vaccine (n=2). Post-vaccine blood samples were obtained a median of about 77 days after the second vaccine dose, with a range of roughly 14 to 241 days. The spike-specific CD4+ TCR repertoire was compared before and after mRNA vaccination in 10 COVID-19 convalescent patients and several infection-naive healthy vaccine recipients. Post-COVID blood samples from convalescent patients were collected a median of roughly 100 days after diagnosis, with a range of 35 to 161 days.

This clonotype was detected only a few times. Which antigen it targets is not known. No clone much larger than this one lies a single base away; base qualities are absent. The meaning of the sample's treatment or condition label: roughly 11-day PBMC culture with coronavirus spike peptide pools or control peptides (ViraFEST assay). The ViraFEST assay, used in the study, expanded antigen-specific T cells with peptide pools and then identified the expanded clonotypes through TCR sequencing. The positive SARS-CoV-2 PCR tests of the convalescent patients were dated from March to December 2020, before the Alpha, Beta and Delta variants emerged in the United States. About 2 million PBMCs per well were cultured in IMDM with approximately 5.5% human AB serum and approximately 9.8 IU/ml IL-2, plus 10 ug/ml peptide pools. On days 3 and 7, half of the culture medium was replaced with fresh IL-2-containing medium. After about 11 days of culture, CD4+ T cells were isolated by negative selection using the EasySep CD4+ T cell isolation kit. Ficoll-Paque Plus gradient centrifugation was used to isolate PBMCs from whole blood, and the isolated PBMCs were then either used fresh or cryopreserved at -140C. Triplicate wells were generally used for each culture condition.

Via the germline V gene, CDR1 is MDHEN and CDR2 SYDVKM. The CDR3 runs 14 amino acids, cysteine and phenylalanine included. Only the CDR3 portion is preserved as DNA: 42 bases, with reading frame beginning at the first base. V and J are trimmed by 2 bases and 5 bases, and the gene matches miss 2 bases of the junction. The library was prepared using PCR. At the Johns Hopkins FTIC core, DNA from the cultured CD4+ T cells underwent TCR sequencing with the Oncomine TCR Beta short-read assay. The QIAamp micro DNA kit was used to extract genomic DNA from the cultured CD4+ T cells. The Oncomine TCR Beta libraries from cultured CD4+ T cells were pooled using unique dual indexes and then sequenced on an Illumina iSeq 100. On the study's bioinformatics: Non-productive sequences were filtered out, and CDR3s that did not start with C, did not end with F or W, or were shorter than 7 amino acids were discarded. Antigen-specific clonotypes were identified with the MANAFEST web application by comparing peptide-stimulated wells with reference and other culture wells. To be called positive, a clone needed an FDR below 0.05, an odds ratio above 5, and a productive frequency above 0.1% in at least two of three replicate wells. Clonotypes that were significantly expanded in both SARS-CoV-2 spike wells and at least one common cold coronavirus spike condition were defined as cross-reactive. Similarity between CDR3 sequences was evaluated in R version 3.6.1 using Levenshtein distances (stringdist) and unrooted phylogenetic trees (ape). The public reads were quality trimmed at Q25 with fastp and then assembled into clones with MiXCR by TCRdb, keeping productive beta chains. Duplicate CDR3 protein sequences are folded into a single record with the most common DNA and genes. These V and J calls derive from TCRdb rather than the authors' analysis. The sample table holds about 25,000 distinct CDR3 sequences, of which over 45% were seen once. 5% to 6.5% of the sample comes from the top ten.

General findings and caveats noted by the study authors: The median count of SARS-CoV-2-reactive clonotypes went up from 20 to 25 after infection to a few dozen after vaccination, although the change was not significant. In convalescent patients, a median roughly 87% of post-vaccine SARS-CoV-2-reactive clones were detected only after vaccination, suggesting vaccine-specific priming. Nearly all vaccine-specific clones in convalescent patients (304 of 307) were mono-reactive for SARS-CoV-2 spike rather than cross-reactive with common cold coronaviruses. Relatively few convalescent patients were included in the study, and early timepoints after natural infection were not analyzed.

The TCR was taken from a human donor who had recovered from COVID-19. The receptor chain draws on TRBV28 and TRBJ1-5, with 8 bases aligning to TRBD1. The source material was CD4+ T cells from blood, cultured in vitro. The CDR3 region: CASSLGQGYQPQHF. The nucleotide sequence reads TGTGCCAGCAGTTTAGGACAGGGCTATCAGCCCCAGCATTTT.